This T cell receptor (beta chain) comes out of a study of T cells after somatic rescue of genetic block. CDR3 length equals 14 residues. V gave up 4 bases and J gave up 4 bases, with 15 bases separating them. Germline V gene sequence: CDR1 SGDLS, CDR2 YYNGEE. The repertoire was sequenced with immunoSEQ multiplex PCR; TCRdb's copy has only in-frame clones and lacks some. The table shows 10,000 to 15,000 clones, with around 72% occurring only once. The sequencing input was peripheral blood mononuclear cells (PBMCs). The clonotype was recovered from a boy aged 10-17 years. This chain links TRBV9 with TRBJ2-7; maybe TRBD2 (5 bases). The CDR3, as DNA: TGTGCCAGCAGCTCTAGTGGAGGAGTATACGAGCAGTACTTC. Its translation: CASSSSGGVYEQYF.